Each of the 18 T cell receptor beta chains below was sequenced from the same sample in a study of neoadjuvant nivolumab and ipilimumab in lung cancer. Some clones are missing from TCRdb's copy, which holds only in-frame ones; the method was immunoSEQ multiplex PCR. The data show more than 40,000 clones, around 89% seen once. The material was blood, obtained before neoadjuvant nivolumab, alone or with ipilimumab. These receptors were taken from an adult with non-small cell lung cancer. Some clones in this sample may be carry-over from other donors' samples.

The J gene is TRBJ1-1, the V gene TRBV5-5; D not resolved. The germline V and J ends were trimmed by 4 bases and 3 bases, with 7 bases remaining between them. The CDR3 loop spans 12 amino acids. Germline CDR1 is SGHKS and CDR2 is YYEKEE (reference sequence). The CDR3 here is CASSLVDTEAFF. CDR3 bases: TGTGCCAGCAGCCTCGTGGACACTGAAGCTTTCTTT.

The chain uses TRBV30 and TRBJ1-3; a possible D gene is TRBD1 (5 bases). The CDR3 has 11 residues. V dropped 2 bases and J dropped 16 bases, with 15 bases sitting between them. CDR1 and CDR2 (germline): GTSNPN, SVGIG (reference sequence). This chain's CDR3 is CAWSLGTVRYF. CDR3 sequence (DNA): TGTGCCTGGAGTCTGGGGACTGTCCGGTATTTT.

The V call is TRBV5-1, the J call TRBJ2-7, with D possibly matching TRBD1 (6 bases). The V and J ends lost 0 bases and 3 bases respectively, with 13 bases between them. The CDR3 totals 15 residues. CDR1 is SGHRS, CDR2 YFSETQ, per germline. In nucleotides, the CDR3 is TGCGCCAGCAGCTTGGTCGCAGGGGCCTACTACGAGCAGTACTTC. Its translation: CASSLVAGAYYEQYF.

V usage is TRBV30 and J usage is TRBJ2-3; unclear D gene. V was shortened by 3 bases and J by 1 base, with 14 bases between the two germline ends. Looked up from germline, CDR1 is GTSNPN and CDR2 is SVGIG (reference sequence). The CDR3 extends over 15 amino acids. In DNA form, the CDR3 reads TGTGCCTGGAGCCCCCTACCGCCTCGCACAGATACGCAGTATTTT. Translated, it gives CAWSPLPPRTDTQYF.

The V call is TRBV5-4, the J call TRBJ1-1; 9 bases fit TRBD1. The CDR3 is 13 amino acids. Looked up from germline, CDR1 is SGHNT and CDR2 is YYREEE (reference sequence). V shed 2 bases and J 8 bases; nucleotides not matched to a gene: 4. The CDR3 is CASSFRQGEEAFF. In DNA form, the CDR3 reads TGTGCCAGCAGCTTTAGACAGGGGGAGGAAGCTTTCTTT. Complete variable domain (other parts from reference TRBV5-4 and TRBJ1-1): ETGVTQSPTHLIKTRGQQVTLRCSSQSGHNTVSWYQQALGQGPQFIFQYYREEENGRGNFPPRFSGLQFPNYSSELNVNALELDDSALYLCASSFRQGEEAFFGQGTRLTVV.

This clone was detected only once. The rearrangement uses TRBV5-5 and TRBJ2-7; the D call may be TRBD1 or TRBD2 (5 bases each). Trimming cost V 1 base and J 3 bases, with 14 bases left between them. The CDR3 runs to 15 residues. Germline CDR1 reads SGHKS; CDR2 reads YYEKEE (reference sequence). CDR3 in DNA: TGTGCCAGCAGCTTGAGTGGGGGACCTTTCTACGAGCAGTACTTC. Residues: CASSLSGGPFYEQYF.

V and J are TRBV7-2 and TRBJ1-1; D ambiguous. The CDR3 contains 15 residues. The germline V and J ends were trimmed by 3 bases and 0 bases, with 11 bases remaining between them. Germline V lookup: CDR1 SGHTA, CDR2 FQGNSA. CDR3 coding DNA: TGTGCCAGCAGCTTGGGCAGAATTATGAACACTGAAGCTTTCTTT. Encoded protein: CASSLGRIMNTEAFF. The variable domain in full, with the rest retrieved from reference TRBV7-2 and TRBJ1-1, is GAGVSQSPSNKVTEKGKDVELRCDPISGHTALYWYRQSLGQGLEFLIYFQGNSAPDKSGLPSDRFSAERTGGSVSTLTIQRTQQEDSAVYLCASSLGRIMNTEAFFGQGTRLTVV.

The chain combines TRBV19 with TRBJ1-2, with D maybe TRBD1 (5 bases). This CDR3 comprises 13 residues. V lost 5 bases and J 1 base, leaving 8 bases between the germline ends. Germline CDR1 LNHDA, CDR2 SQIVND (reference sequence). The CDR3 loop is CASSGGVNYGYTF. In DNA form, the CDR3 reads TGTGCCAGTAGTGGGGGGGTTAACTATGGCTACACCTTC.

This chain connects TRBV7-9 to TRBJ1-2; 12 bases fit TRBD1. The CDR3 spans 17 residues. Germline-derived CDR1 and CDR2 are SEHNR and FQNEAQ (reference sequence). The V and J ends lost 5 bases and 8 bases, in that order; junction bases with no gene match: 15. The CDR3 protein is CASSPRPGTGGAGGYTF. Written as DNA, the CDR3 is TGTGCCAGCAGCCCCAGACCAGGGACAGGGGGCGCGGGAGGCTACACCTTC.

A remark on this clone: Compared with germline, one end of the junction differs, possibly owing to a read error. The genes are TRBV6-1 and TRBJ2-7; 8 bases line up with TRBD2. The CDR3 has 12 amino acids. Germline values: CDR1 MNHNS, CDR2 SASEGT. Here the CDR3 reads CASSDAIAGWDF. The CDR3 coding sequence is TGTGCCAGCAGTGACGCCATAGCGGGATGGGACTTC.

The gene calls are TRBV18 and TRBJ2-1; D perhaps matches TRBD1 (6 bases). V was cut by 2 bases and J by 9 bases, with 20 bases left in between. The CDR3 totals 16 residues. Germline V CDR1 and CDR2: KGHSH, LQKENI. The DNA for the CDR3 is TGTGCCAGCTCACCAAGAGAGACAGGCGCTCCAAGTGAGCAGTTCTTC. The encoded protein is CASSPRETGAPSEQFF.

V is TRBV19 and J is TRBJ1-1; no reliable D call. The CDR3 length is 13 residues. Germline values: CDR1 LNHDA, CDR2 SQIVND (reference sequence). V was clipped by 3 bases and J by 0 bases, with 5 bases between them. CDR3 coding DNA: TGTGCCAGTAGTATCACAGTGAACACTGAAGCTTTCTTT. Its protein is CASSITVNTEAFF.

This clone was observed once. The chain employs TRBV18 and TRBJ2-7, with unresolved D. This CDR3 contains 13 residues. CDR1 and CDR2 from the germline V gene are KGHSH and LQKENI. Between the trimmed V and J ends, which lost 4 bases and 1 base, there was a span of 8 bases. This CDR3 is CASSLAESYEQYF. CDR3 coding DNA: TGTGCCAGCTCACTCGCGGAGTCCTACGAGCAGTACTTC.

This clone has only one observation. This chain joins TRBV7-9 and TRBJ1-4; D is undetermined. Trimming removed 2 bases from V and 7 bases from J, with 11 bases in between. The germline gives CDR1 SEHNR, CDR2 FQNEAQ (reference sequence). The CDR3 length is 14 residues. The CDR3 loop is CASSLWNRGEKLFF. Written as DNA, the CDR3 is TGTGCCAGCAGCTTATGGAACCGTGGTGAAAAACTGTTTTTT.

This chain joins TRBV27 and TRBJ1-1; no reliable D call. The CDR3 totals 15 residues. Germline CDR1 MNHEY, CDR2 SMNVEV (reference sequence). Trimming took 6 bases from V and 5 from J, leaving 19 bases between them. CDR3 region: CASRYGPGLGTEAFF. Written as DNA, the CDR3 is TGTGCCAGCAGATACGGCCCTGGATTAGGAACTGAAGCTTTCTTT.

The chain is built from TRBV4-2 and TRBJ2-2; 7 bases are shared with TRBD1. Germline values: CDR1 LGHNA, CDR2 YNFKEQ. Trimming cost V 8 bases and J 7 bases; bases outside gene matches: 7. This CDR3 comprises 13 residues. Here the CDR3 reads CASAQPGGGELFF. DNA of the CDR3: TGTGCCAGCGCCCAACCAGGGGGCGGGGAGCTGTTTTTT.

The CDR3 DNA is TGTGCCAGCAGGGCAAACTATGGCTACACCTTC. This gives the protein CASRANYGYTF. This rearrangement joins TRBV27 to TRBJ1-2; D gene uncertain. Looked up from germline, CDR1 is MNHEY and CDR2 is SMNVEV (reference sequence). V was pared by 6 bases and J by 2 bases, with 4 bases between. The CDR3 has 11 residues.

The V call is TRBV5-1, the J call TRBJ2-2; no reliable D call. The germline V and J ends were trimmed by 4 bases and 6 bases, with 4 bases remaining between them. The CDR3 has 11 amino acids. Germline V lookup: CDR1 SGHRS, CDR2 YFSETQ. CDR3 residues: CASSPPGELFF. In DNA form, the CDR3 reads TGCGCCAGCAGCCCCCCCGGGGAGCTGTTTTTT.